This T cell receptor beta chain was identified during a study of tumor-infiltrating lymphocytes in localized non-small cell lung cancer. Points from the study as a whole: TCR sequencing covered a subset of patients with enough tissue.

Germline V lookup: CDR1 MNHNS, CDR2 SASEGT. Trimming pared 5 bases from V and 7 bases from J, leaving 9 bases between. The CDR3 runs to 12 residues. A note on this clone: Antigen unknown.

Sequenced by immunoSEQ multiplex PCR; TCRdb stores in-frame clones only, minus some. The data contain roughly 11,000 clones, roughly 89% of them singletons. V gene TRBV6-1 combines with J gene TRBJ1-5; D gene ambiguous. The TCR was taken from a human donor with non-small cell lung cancer. What was sequenced was lung tumor tissue. The CDR3 DNA follows: TGTGCCAGCAGTTCTAGTATCCAGCCCCAGCATTTT. This gives the protein CASSSSIQPQHF.